This T cell receptor (beta chain) derives from a study of blood T cell repertoires in COVID-19. This clone was counted only a few times. Sequenced by immunoSEQ multiplex PCR; TCRdb stores in-frame clones only, minus some. The table includes 150,000 to 200,000 clones, more than 70% detected once. This CDR3 spans 14 amino acids. Germline V gives CDR1 SNHLY, CDR2 FYNNEI. The V and J ends lost 3 bases and 4 bases respectively, with 7 bases between them. The sample taken for sequencing was peripheral blood. The receptor was isolated from a woman aged 80 or over with active or convalescent COVID-19. The chain couples TRBV2 to TRBJ1-6; TRBD1 is a possible D gene (6 bases). The CDR3 DNA is TGTGCCAGCAGTGATGGGACATATAATTCACCCCTCCACTTT. It codes for CASSDGTYNSPLHF.